Shown below are 11 T cell receptor beta chains from a single sample sequenced in a study of OX40 agonist ivuxolimab in advanced cancers. The protocol was immunoSEQ multiplex PCR, while the TCRdb copy is restricted to in-frame clones and leaves out a portion. The top ten clones hold about 7.8% of a sample with 45,000 to 60,000 clones, roughly 90% of them seen once. The sequencing here drew on CD4+ or CD8+ T cells sorted from blood, taken in a trial of the OX40 agonist ivuxolimab. These receptors came from an adult with an advanced solid tumor such as melanoma, head and neck, liver or kidney cancer.

The V and J genes are TRBV19 and TRBJ2-1; weak D call: TRBD1 (6 bases). The CDR3 runs to 13 residues. Germline V gives CDR1 LNHDA, CDR2 SQIVND (reference sequence). V was pared by 6 bases and J by 5 bases, with 11 bases between. The DNA of the CDR3 is TGTGCCAGTAGACGGACAGACGACAATGAGCAGTTCTTC. Its protein product is CASRRTDDNEQFF.

The rearrangement joins TRBV6-6 to TRBJ1-3; possibly TRBD1 for D (6 bases). The CDR3 is 15 residues long. V dropped 1 base and J dropped 1 base, with 8 bases sitting between them. Per the germline V gene, CDR1 is MNHNY and CDR2 is SVGAGI (reference sequence). DNA of the CDR3: TGTGCCAGCAGTTACTTTCAGGGGTCTGGAAACACCATATATTTT. Translation: CASSYFQGSGNTIYF.

The V gene is TRBV10-3, the J gene TRBJ1-5; 9 nucleotides match TRBD1. CDR1 is ENHRY, CDR2 SYGVKD, per germline. The CDR3 length is 13 residues. The V gene end was trimmed by 10 bases and the J gene end by 4 bases; junction bases not matched to a gene: 5. The CDR3 sequence is CATGDRENQPQHF. CDR3 in DNA: TGTGCCACCGGGGACAGGGAAAATCAGCCCCAGCATTTT.

The chain uses TRBV7-2 and TRBJ2-2; TRBD2 aligns across 11 bases. Germline V gene data show CDR1 as SGHTA and CDR2 as FQGNSA. The CDR3 spans 18 residues. V dropped 2 bases and J dropped 9; count of bases not matched to a gene: 14. CDR3 DNA: TGTGCCAGCAGCTTAAGCGGGAGACTAGCGGGGTCAGGTCGGGAGCTGTTTTTT. This codes for CASSLSGRLAGSGRELFF. Full variable domain (rest looked up from reference TRBV7-2 and TRBJ2-2): GAGVSQSPSNKVTEKGKDVELRCDPISGHTALYWYRQSLGQGLEFLIYFQGNSAPDKSGLPSDRFSAERTGGSVSTLTIQRTQQEDSAVYLCASSLSGRLAGSGRELFFGEGSRLTVL.

The chain has TRBV11-3 and TRBJ2-3; tentatively, D is TRBD1 or TRBD2 (5 bases each). Trimming removed 11 bases from V and 6 bases from J, with 18 bases in between. Per germline, CDR1 SGHNT and CDR2 YENEEA. This CDR3 spans 13 amino acids. The DNA of the CDR3 is TGTGCCTCCTCCGGGGCGGCTGCGGATACGCAGTATTTT. It translates to CASSGAAADTQYF.

This clone showed up just once. This sequence joins TRBV11-2 and TRBJ2-3; 13 bases map to TRBD2. From germline, CDR1 is SGHAT and CDR2 FQNNGV. V trimming: 4 bases; J trimming: 6 bases; junction bases outside the gene matches: 7. The CDR3 spans 16 residues. The CDR3 loop is CASSSGLAGAMDTQYF. In nucleotides, the CDR3 is TGTGCCAGCAGCTCTGGACTAGCGGGAGCCATGGATACGCAGTATTTT.

J is TRBJ2-1 and V is TRBV5-1; D is unresolved. The CDR3 covers 18 residues. V lost 5 bases, J lost 0 bases, and 21 bases lay in between. Germline CDR1 reads SGHRS; CDR2 reads YFSETQ. DNA of the CDR3: TGCGCCAGCAGGCCCTCGTACAGTCTGTTTAGCTCCTACAATGAGCAGTTCTTC. Translation gives CASRPSYSLFSSYNEQFF. Based on the CDR3 plus reference TRBV5-1 and TRBJ2-1, the full variable domain is KAGVTQTPRYLIKTRGQQVTLSCSPISGHRSVSWYQQTPGQGLQFLFEYFSETQRNKGNFPGRFSGRQFSNSRSEMNVSTLELGDSALYLCASRPSYSLFSSYNEQFFGPGTRLTVL.

The V and J genes are TRBV18 and TRBJ2-3; D gene unclear. Germline CDR1 and CDR2: KGHSH and LQKENI. The CDR3 has 15 amino acids. Trimming pared 0 bases from V and 2 bases from J, leaving 9 bases between. CDR3 in DNA: TGTGCCAGCTCACCACCCCTACAGATCACAGATACGCAGTATTTT. This codes for CASSPPLQITDTQYF.

The V and J genes are TRBV18 and TRBJ2-7; D is undetermined. This CDR3 comprises 14 residues. The V gene's germline CDR1 is KGHSH and CDR2 LQKENI. V was clipped by 1 base and J by 3 bases, with 10 bases between them. The CDR3 sequence: CASSPRMGNYEQYF. The CDR3 nucleotides read TGTGCCAGCTCACCACGAATGGGCAACTACGAGCAGTACTTC.

CDR3 sequence (DNA): TGTGCCAGCAGCAACCCCGGGACAGGGTACGAAAAACTGTTTTTT. It codes for CASSNPGTGYEKLFF. The chain uses TRBV7-9 and TRBJ1-4; the match to TRBD1 covers 9 bases. J was trimmed by 8 bases and V by 5 bases; bases with no gene match: 9. This CDR3 is built from 15 residues. Germline CDR1 and CDR2: SEHNR and FQNEAQ (reference sequence).

The chain combines TRBV7-2 with TRBJ2-1; 12 bases agree with TRBD2. The J segment lost 7 bases and the V segment lost 6 bases, leaving 7 bases of the junction unmatched. CDR1 is SGHTA, CDR2 FQGNSA, per germline. The CDR3 has 15 residues. This chain's CDR3 is CASRRTSGTMNEQFF. DNA for the CDR3: TGTGCCAGCAGGCGGACTAGCGGGACTATGAATGAGCAGTTCTTC.